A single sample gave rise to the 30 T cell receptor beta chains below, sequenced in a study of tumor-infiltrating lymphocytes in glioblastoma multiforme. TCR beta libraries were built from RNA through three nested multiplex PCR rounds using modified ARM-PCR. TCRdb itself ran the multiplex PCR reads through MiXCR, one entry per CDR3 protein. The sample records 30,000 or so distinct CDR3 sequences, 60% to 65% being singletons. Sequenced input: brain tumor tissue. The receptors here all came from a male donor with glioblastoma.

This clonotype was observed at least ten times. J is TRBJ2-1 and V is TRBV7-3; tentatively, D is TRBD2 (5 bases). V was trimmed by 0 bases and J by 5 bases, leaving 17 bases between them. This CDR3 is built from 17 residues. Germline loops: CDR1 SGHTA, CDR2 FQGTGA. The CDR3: CASSLTPAGDYNNEQFF. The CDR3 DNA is TGTGCCAGCAGCTTAACTCCAGCCGGTGACTACAACAATGAGCAGTTCTTC. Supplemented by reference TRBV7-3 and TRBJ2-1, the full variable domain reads GAGVSQTPSNKVTEKGKYVELRCDPISGHTALYWYRQSLGQGPEFLIYFQGTGAADDSGLPNDRFFAVRPEGSVSTLKIQRTERGDSAVYLCASSLTPAGDYNNEQFFGPGTRLTVL.

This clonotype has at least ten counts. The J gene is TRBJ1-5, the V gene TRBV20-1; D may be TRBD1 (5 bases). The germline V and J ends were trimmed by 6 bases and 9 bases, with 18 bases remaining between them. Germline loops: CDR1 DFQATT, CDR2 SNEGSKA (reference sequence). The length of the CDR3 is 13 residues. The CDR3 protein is CSAGGLSNRPQHF. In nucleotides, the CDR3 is TGCAGTGCGGGGGGACTAAGTAACAGGCCCCAGCATTTT.

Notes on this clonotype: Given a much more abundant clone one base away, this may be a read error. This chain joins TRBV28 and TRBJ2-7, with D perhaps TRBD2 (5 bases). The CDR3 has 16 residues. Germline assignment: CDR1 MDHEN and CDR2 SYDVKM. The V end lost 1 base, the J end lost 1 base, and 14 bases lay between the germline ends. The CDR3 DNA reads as TGTGCCAGCAGTTTATCAGCTAGCAGGAGGTCCTACGAGCAGTACTTC. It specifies CASSLSASRRSYEQYF.

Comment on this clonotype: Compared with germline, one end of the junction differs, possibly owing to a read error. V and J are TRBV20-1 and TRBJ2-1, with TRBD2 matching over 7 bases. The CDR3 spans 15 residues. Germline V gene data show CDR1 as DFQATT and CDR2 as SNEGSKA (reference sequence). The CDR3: CSAGSSGKGDNGQFF. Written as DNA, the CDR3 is TGCAGTGCTGGATCAAGCGGGAAGGGAGACAATGGGCAGTTCTTC.

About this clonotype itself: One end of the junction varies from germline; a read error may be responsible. This CDR3 reads CASSPTGSRADTRYF. CDR3 DNA sequence: TGTGCCAGCAGCCCGACAGGGTCTCGTGCAGATACGCGGTATTTT. V usage is TRBV12-3 or TRBV12-4 and J usage is TRBJ2-3; 7 bases fit TRBD1. This CDR3 spans 15 amino acids.

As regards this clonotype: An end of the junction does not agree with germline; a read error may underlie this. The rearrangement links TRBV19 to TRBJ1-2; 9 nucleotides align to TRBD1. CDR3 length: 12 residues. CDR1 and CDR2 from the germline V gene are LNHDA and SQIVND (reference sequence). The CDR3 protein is CTSSTGGSSYTF. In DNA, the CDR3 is TGTACCAGTAGTACAGGGGGCAGTAGCTACACCTTC.

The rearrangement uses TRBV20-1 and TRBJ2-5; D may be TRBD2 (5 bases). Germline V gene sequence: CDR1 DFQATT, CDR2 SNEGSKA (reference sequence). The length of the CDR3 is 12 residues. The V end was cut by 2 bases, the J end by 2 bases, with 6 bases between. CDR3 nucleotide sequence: TGCAGTGCTAGACGGGGACAAGAGACCCAGTACTTC. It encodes CSARRGQETQYF.

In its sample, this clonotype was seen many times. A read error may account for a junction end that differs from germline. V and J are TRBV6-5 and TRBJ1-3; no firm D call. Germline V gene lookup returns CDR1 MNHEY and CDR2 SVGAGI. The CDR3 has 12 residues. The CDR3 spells CASRNGGDTIYF. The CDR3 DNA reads TGTGCCAGCAGGAACGGTGGAGACACCATATATTTT.

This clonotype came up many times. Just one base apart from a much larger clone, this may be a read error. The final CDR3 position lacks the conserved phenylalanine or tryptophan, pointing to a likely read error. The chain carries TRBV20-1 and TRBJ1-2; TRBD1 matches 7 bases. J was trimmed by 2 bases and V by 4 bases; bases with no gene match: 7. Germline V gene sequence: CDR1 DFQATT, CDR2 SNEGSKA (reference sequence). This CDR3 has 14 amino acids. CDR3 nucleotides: TGCAGTGCTACCGAACAGGGGTCCAACTATGGCTACACCCTC. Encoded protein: CSATEQGSNYGYTL.

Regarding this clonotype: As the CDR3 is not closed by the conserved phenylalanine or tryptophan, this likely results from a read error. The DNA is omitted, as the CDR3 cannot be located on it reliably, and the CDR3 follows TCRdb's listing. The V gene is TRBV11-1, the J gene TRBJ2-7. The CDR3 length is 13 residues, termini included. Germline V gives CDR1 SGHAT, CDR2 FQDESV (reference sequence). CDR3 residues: CASSLVAGYEQCL.

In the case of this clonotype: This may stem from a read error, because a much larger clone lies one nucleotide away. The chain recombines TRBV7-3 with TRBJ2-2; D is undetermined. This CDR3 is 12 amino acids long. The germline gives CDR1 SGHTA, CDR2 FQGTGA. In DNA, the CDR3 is TGTGCCATCAGCTTTAGCACCGGGGAGCTGTTTTTT. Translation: CAISFSTGELFF.

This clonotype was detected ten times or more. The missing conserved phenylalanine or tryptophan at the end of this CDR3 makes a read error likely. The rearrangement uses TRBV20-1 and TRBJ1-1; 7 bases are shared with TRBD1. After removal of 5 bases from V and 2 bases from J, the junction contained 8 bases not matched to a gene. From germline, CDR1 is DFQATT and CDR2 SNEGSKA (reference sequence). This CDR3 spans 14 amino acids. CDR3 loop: CSAGADRLNTEAFL. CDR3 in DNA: TGCAGTGCTGGAGCGGACAGGCTCAACACTGAAGCTTTCCTT.

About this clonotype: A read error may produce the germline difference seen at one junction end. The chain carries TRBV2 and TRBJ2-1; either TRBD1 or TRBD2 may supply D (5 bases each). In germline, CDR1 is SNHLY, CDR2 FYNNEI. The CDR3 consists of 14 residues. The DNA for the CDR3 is TGTGCCAGCAACGGGGCTAGTGGTTCGTGGGAGCAGCTCTTC. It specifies CASNGASGSWEQLF. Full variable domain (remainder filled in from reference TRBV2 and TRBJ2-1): EPEVTQTPSHQVTQMGQEVILRCVPISNHLYFYWYRQILGQKVEFLVSFYNNEISEKSEIFDDQFSVERPDGSNFTLKIRSTKLEDSAMYFCASNGASGSWEQLFGPGTRLTVL.

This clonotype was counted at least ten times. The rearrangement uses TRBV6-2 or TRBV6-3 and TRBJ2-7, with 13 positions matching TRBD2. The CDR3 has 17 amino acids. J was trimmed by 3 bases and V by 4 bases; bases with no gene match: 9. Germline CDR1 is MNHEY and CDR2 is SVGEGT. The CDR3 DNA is TGTGCCAGCAGTTCTCGACTAGCGGGAGGCCAGGTCTACGAGCAGTACTTC. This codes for CASSSRLAGGQVYEQYF.

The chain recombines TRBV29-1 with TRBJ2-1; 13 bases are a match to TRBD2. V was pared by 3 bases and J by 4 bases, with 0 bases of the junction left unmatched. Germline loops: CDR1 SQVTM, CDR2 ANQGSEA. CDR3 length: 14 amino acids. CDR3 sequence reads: CSVEGLAGYNEQFF. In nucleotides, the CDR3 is TGCAGCGTTGAGGGACTAGCGGGGTACAATGAGCAGTTCTTC.

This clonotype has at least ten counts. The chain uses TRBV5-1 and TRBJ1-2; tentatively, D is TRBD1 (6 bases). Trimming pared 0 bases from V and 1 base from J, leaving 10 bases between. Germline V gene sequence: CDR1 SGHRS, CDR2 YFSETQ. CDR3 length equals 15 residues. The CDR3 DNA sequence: TGCGCCAGCAGCTTGGACGGACAGATTAACTATGGCTACACCTTC. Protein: CASSLDGQINYGYTF. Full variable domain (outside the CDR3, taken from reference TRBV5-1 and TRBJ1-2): KAGVTQTPRYLIKTRGQQVTLSCSPISGHRSVSWYQQTPGQGLQFLFEYFSETQRNKGNFPGRFSGRQFSNSRSEMNVSTLELGDSALYLCASSLDGQINYGYTFGSGTRLTVV.

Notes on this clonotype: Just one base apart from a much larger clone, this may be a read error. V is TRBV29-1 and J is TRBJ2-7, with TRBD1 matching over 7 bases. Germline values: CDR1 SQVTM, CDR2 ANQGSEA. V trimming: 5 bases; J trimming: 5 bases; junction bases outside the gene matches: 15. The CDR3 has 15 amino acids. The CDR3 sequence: CSVCIRGRTWDEQYF. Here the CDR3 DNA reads TGCAGCGTTTGTATAAGGGGGCGGACCTGGGACGAGCAGTACTTC.

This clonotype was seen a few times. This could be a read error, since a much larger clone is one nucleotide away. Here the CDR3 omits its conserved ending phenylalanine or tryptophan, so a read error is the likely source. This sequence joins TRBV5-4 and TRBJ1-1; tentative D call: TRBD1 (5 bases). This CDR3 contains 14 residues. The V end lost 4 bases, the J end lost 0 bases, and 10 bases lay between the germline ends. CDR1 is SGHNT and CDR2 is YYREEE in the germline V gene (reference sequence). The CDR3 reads CASSRDSMNTEAFL. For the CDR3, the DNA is TGTGCCAGCAGCAGAGACAGCATGAACACTGAAGCTTTCCTT.

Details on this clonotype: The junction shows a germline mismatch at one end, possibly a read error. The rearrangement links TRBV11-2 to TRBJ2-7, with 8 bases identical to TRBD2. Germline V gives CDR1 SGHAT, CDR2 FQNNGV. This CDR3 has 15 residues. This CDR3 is CASSNSGKAMYEQHF. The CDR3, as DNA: TGTGCCAGCAGCAATAGCGGGAAGGCCATGTACGAGCAGCACTTC.

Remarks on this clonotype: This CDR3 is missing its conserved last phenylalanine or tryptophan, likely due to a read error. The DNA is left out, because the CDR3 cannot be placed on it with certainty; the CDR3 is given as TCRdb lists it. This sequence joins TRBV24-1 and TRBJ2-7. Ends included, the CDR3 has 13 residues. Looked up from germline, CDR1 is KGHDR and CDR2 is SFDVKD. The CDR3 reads CATMASSPYEQCS.

CDR3 region: CATRRDSGNIQYF. CDR3 DNA sequence: TGTGCCACCCGCCGGGACTCTGGAAACATTCAGTACTTC. The rearrangement joins TRBV2 to TRBJ2-4, with a possible D match to TRBD2 (6 bases). Germline CDR1 SNHLY, CDR2 FYNNEI. The CDR3 is 13 amino acids. The germline V and J ends were trimmed by 10 bases and 6 bases, with 16 bases remaining between them.

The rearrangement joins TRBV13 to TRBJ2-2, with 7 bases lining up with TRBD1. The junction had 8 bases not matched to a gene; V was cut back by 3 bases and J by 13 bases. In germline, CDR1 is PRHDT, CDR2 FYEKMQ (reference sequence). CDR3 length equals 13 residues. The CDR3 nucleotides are TGTGCCAGCAGCTTCCCACGACAGGGCGTGCTGTTTTTT. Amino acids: CASSFPRQGVLFF.

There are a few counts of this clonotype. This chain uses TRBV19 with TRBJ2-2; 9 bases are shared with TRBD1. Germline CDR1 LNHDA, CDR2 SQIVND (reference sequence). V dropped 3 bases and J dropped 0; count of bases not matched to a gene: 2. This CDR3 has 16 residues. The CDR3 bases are TGTGCCAGTAGTATCCGACAGGGGGCGAACACCGGGGAGCTGTTTTTT. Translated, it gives CASSIRQGANTGELFF.

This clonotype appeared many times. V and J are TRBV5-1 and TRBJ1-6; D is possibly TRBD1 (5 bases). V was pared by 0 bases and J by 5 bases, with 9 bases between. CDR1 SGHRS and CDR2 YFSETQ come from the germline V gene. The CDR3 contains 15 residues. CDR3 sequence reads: CASSLGTGHNSPLHF. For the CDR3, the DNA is TGCGCCAGCAGCTTGGGAACAGGCCATAATTCACCCCTCCACTTT.

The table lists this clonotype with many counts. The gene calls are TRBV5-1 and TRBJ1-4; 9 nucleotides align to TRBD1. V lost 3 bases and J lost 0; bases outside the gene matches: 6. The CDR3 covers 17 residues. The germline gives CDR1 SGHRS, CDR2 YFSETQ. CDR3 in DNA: TGCGCCAGCAGCTGGGAGACAGGGGGTTCAACTAATGAAAAACTGTTTTTT. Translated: CASSWETGGSTNEKLFF.

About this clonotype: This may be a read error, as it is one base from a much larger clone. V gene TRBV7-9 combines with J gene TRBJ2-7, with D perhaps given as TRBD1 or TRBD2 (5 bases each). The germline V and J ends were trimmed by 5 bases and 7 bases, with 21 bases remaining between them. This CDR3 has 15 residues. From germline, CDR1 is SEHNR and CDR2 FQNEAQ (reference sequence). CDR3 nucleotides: TGTGCCAGCAGCCCCAGTACCAGCCTGGGGGATGAGCAGTACTTC. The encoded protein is CASSPSTSLGDEQYF.

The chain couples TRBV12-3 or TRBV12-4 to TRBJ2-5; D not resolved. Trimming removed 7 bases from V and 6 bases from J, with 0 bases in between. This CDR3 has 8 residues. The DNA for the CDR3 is TGTGCCAGCAAGACCCAGTACTTC. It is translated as CASKTQYF.

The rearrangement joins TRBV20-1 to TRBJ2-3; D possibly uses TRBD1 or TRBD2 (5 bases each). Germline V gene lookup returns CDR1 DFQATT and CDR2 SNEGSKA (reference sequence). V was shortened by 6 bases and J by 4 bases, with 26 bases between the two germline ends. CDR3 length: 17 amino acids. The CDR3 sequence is CSARPIPRDGFSDTQYF. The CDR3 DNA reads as TGCAGTGCACGGCCAATCCCCCGGGACGGATTCTCAGATACGCAGTATTTT.

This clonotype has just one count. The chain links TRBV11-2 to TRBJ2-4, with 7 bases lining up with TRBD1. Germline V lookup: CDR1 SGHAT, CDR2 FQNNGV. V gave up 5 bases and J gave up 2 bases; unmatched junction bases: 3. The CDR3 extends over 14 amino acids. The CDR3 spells CASSPTGTKNIQYF. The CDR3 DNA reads TGTGCCAGCAGCCCGACAGGGACCAAAAACATTCAGTACTTC.

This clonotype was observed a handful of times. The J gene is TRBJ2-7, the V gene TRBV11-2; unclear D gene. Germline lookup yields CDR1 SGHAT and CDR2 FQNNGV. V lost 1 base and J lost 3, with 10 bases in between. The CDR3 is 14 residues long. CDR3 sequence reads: CASSLGPAFYEQYF. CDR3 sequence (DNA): TGTGCCAGCAGCTTAGGCCCGGCCTTCTACGAGCAGTACTTC.